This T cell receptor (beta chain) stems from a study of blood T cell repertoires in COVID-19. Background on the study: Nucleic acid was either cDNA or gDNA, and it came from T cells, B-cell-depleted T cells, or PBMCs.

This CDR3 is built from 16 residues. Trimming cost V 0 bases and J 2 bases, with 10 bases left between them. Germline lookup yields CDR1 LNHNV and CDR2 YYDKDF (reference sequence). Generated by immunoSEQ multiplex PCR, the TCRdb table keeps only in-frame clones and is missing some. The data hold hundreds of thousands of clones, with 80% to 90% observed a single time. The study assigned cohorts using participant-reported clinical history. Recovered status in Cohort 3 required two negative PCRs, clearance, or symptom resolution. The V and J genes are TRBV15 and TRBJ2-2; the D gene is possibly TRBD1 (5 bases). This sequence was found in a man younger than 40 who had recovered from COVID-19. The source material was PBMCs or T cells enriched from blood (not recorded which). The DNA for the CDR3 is TGTGCCACCAGCAGAGATGGGGCAGCAAACACCGGGGAGCTGTTTTTT. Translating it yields CATSRDGAANTGELFF.